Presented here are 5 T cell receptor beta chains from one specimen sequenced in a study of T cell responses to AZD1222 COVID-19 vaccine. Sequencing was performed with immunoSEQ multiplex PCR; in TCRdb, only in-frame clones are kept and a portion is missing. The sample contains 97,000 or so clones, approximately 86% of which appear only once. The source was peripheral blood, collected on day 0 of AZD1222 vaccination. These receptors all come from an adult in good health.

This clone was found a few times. CDR3 residues: CASSSQGTGGEKLFF. CDR3 sequence (DNA): TGTGCCAGCAGCTCCCAGGGGACGGGGGGTGAAAAACTGTTTTTT. V gene TRBV28 combines with J gene TRBJ1-4, with D perhaps TRBD1 (6 bases). CDR1 is MDHEN, CDR2 SYDVKM, per germline. V lost 6 bases to trimming and J lost 7 bases, with 18 bases between them. This CDR3 has 15 residues.

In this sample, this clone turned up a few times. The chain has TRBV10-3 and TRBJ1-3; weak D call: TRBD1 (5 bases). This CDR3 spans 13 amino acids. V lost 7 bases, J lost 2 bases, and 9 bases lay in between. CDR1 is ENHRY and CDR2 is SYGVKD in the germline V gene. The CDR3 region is CAITAGPGNTIYF. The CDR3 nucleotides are TGTGCCATCACTGCGGGGCCTGGAAACACCATATATTTT.

The CDR3 here is CASSSDAGYTF. CDR3 in DNA: TGTGCCAGCAGCTCAGACGCTGGCTACACCTTC. J is TRBJ1-2 and V is TRBV9; D remains ambiguous. V was clipped by 4 bases and J by 7 bases, with 8 bases between them. This CDR3 has 11 amino acids. Germline values: CDR1 SGDLS, CDR2 YYNGEE.

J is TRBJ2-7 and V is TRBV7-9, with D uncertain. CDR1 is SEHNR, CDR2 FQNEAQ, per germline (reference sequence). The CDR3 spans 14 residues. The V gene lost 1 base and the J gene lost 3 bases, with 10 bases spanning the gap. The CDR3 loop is CASSLGFLVYEQYF. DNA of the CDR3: TGTGCCAGCAGCTTAGGATTTCTGGTCTACGAGCAGTACTTC.

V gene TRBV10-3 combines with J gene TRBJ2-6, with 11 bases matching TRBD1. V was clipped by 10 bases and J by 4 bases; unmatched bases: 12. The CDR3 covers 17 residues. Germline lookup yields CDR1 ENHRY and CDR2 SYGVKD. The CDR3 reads CATSPGQGEPGANVLTF. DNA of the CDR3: TGTGCCACATCGCCGGGACAGGGGGAACCAGGGGCCAACGTCCTGACTTTC.